Below, 22 T cell receptor beta chains from the same sample are listed, as sequenced in a study of T cell repertoires in cytomegalovirus infection. TCRdb ran MiXCR on the reads and lists one entry per CDR3 protein. Here the sample spans about 920,000 distinct CDR3 sequences, approximately 30% being singletons. Their antigen targets remain unknown. Sequenced material: cultured CD8+ T cells from PBMCs, taken from culture after CMV antigen stimulation. The receptors were sampled from a human donor in good health (CMV status not recorded). Some clones in this sample may be carry-over from other donors' samples.

This clonotype occurred a few times. The V call is TRBV19, the J call TRBJ1-5, with 10 bases aligning to TRBD1. The CDR3 has 17 residues. Germline lookup yields CDR1 LNHDA and CDR2 SQIVND (reference sequence). V lost 5 bases and J lost 1; bases outside the gene matches: 8. The CDR3 region is CASSSPTGGLSNQPQHF. The CDR3 nucleotides are TGTGCCAGTAGTTCCCCGACAGGGGGCTTAAGCAATCAGCCCCAGCATTTT.

This clonotype was observed a single time. This chain joins TRBV11-2 and TRBJ2-1; TRBD2 aligns across 9 bases. The CDR3 covers 16 residues. From germline, CDR1 is SGHAT and CDR2 FQNNGV. Trimming removed 4 bases from V and 8 bases from J; junction bases left unmatched: 12. Written as DNA, the CDR3 is TGTGCCAGCAGCTCGCGTCTAGCGGGGTGGGTCGATGAGCAGTTCTTC. This encodes CASSSRLAGWVDEQFF.

The table lists this clonotype with a few counts. This chain uses TRBV7-6 with TRBJ1-1, with TRBD1 as a possible D gene (5 bases). Germline V lookup: CDR1 SGHVS, CDR2 FNYEAQ. V shed 5 bases and J shed 6 bases, with 16 bases lying between them. This CDR3 is built from 14 residues. CDR3 DNA: TGTGCCAGCAGCACCACTGGGGCGGGGGCTGAAGCTTTCTTT. It translates to CASSTTGAGAEAFF.

The chain uses TRBV11-3 and TRBJ2-5; 8 bases line up with TRBD1. Trimming at V came to 9 bases and at J to 7 bases, leaving 4 bases not matched to a gene. The CDR3 contains 11 residues. The V gene's germline CDR1 is SGHNT and CDR2 YENEEA. CDR3 sequence: CARTGEVTQYF. The CDR3, as DNA: TGTGCCAGGACAGGGGAGGTGACCCAGTACTTC.

This clonotype was counted only a few times. The CDR3 sequence: CASRGLAGGLETQYF. The CDR3 DNA sequence: TGTGCCAGCAGGGGACTAGCGGGTGGTTTGGAGACCCAGTACTTC. The chain couples TRBV27 to TRBJ2-5; TRBD2 matches at 12 bases. This CDR3 is 15 amino acids long. The trim removed 6 bases at V and 5 bases at J, leaving 7 bases unmatched. The germline CDR1 and CDR2 sequences are MNHEY and SMNVEV (reference sequence).

This sequence joins TRBV5-6 and TRBJ2-2, with a tentative D call TRBD1 (6 bases). The germline V gene encodes CDR1 SGHDT and CDR2 YYEEEE. The CDR3 is made up of 16 amino acids. V was cut by 4 bases and J by 3 bases, with 16 bases left in between. The CDR3 is CASSTQLQGYTGELFF. The CDR3 DNA follows: TGTGCCAGCAGCACCCAATTACAGGGCTACACCGGGGAGCTGTTTTTT.

Ten or more counts support this clonotype. The J gene is TRBJ2-1, the V gene TRBV28; 9 nucleotides align to TRBD1. V was clipped by 2 bases and J by 8 bases; unmatched bases: 4. From germline, CDR1 is MDHEN and CDR2 SYDVKM. The CDR3 consists of 14 residues. The CDR3 sequence: CASSLDRGIDEQFF. The CDR3 nucleotides are TGTGCCAGCAGTTTAGACAGGGGGATTGATGAGCAGTTCTTC.

V usage is TRBV3-1 and J usage is TRBJ2-3, with 8 bases fitting TRBD1. The CDR3 length is 15 residues. Germline V gene sequence: CDR1 LGHDT, CDR2 YNNKEL (reference sequence). V trimming: 1 base; J trimming: 1 base; junction bases outside the gene matches: 1. CDR3 sequence (DNA): TGTGCCAGCAGCCAAGTGGACAGGGGCACAGATACGCAGTATTTT. Its translation: CASSQVDRGTDTQYF.

This clonotype has more than one count but fewer than ten. The chain carries TRBV7-8 and TRBJ2-7, with 13 bases that match TRBD2. V shed 5 bases, J shed 2 bases, and the junction held 12 bases outside the gene matches. CDR1 is SGHVS and CDR2 is FQNEAQ in the germline V gene. The CDR3 runs 18 residues. The CDR3 reads CASSETRLAGGSPYEQYF. In nucleotides, the CDR3 is TGTGCCAGCAGCGAGACTCGACTAGCGGGGGGCTCTCCCTACGAGCAGTACTTC.

This clonotype showed up many times. The CDR3 reads CASTLSGANVLTF. CDR3 DNA sequence: TGTGCCAGCACCCTCTCTGGGGCCAACGTCCTGACTTTC. The chain recombines TRBV6-2 or TRBV6-3 with TRBJ2-6; D is ambiguous. The CDR3 extends over 13 amino acids. Germline V gene lookup returns CDR1 MNHEY and CDR2 SVGEGT. Trimming removed 7 bases from V and 0 bases from J, with 4 bases in between.

The sample holds one count of this clonotype. The J gene is TRBJ1-1, the V gene TRBV29-1, with D unresolved. Germline V gene lookup returns CDR1 SQVTM and CDR2 ANQGSEA. The ends were cut back, 0 bases at V and 3 bases at J, with 8 bases in the middle. This CDR3 has 13 residues. The CDR3 DNA reads TGCAGCGTTGAAGATCGAGGACACACTGAAGCTTTCTTT. Residues: CSVEDRGHTEAFF. The whole variable domain, remainder taken from reference TRBV29-1 and TRBJ1-1, is SAVISQKPSRDICQRGTSLTIQCQVDSQVTMMFWYRQQPGQSLTLIATANQGSEATYESGFVIDKFPISRPNLTFSTLTVSNMSPEDSSIYLCSVEDRGHTEAFFGQGTRLTVV.

This clonotype was detected a few times. V and J are TRBV20-1 and TRBJ2-7; 7 nucleotides align to TRBD2. This CDR3 has 14 residues. J was trimmed by 5 bases and V by 5 bases; bases with no gene match: 12. Germline CDR1 reads DFQATT; CDR2 reads SNEGSKA (reference sequence). DNA for the CDR3: TGCAGTGCTCTCCCTTCTGACCGGGGGGACGAGCAGTACGTC. As protein: CSALPSDRGDEQYV.

This clonotype was seen at least ten times. The chain recombines TRBV7-8 with TRBJ2-1; either TRBD1 or TRBD2 may supply D (5 bases each). Looked up from germline, CDR1 is SGHVS and CDR2 is FQNEAQ. The CDR3 runs 16 residues. Trimming shortened V by 4 bases and J by 8 bases, and 21 bases separated the two germline ends. This CDR3 reads CASSSGTGLTDHEQFF. CDR3 nucleotides: TGTGCCAGCAGCTCCGGGACGGGCCTCACGGACCATGAGCAGTTCTTC.

The chain couples TRBV18 to TRBJ2-7; D is possibly TRBD1 or TRBD2 (5 bases each). V shed 5 bases and J shed 1 base, with 15 bases lying between them. In germline, CDR1 is KGHSH, CDR2 LQKENI. The CDR3 has 15 residues. CDR3 in amino acids: CASSSFRDGSYEQYF. CDR3 sequence (DNA): TGTGCCAGCTCATCGTTCCGGGACGGATCCTACGAGCAGTACTTC.

This clonotype was detected many times. The rearrangement uses TRBV4-1 and TRBJ2-7; D unresolved. Germline CDR1 MGHRA, CDR2 YSYEKL. Trimming removed 0 bases at V and 4 bases at J, with 4 bases between. The CDR3 covers 12 residues. The CDR3 protein is CASSQDGYEQYF. CDR3 DNA sequence: TGCGCCAGCAGCCAAGACGGTTACGAGCAGTACTTC.

The CDR3 loop reads CASKGAPGQNTEAFF. In nucleotides, the CDR3 is TGTGCCAGTAAAGGCGCTCCGGGACAGAACACTGAAGCTTTCTTT. The chain uses TRBV19 and TRBJ1-1; D possibly corresponds to TRBD1 (6 bases). V lost 7 bases and J lost 1, with 16 bases in between. Germline values: CDR1 LNHDA, CDR2 SQIVND (reference sequence). The CDR3 has 15 amino acids.

This clonotype was observed a few times. The V gene is TRBV9, the J gene TRBJ2-7; TRBD2 might be the D (7 bases). The CDR3 has 15 residues. Germline CDR1 reads SGDLS; CDR2 reads YYNGEE. Deletions cut 0 bases from V and 0 bases from J, with 10 bases between. DNA of the CDR3: TGTGCCAGCAGCGTAGCGGGGGGCAGCTCCTACGAGCAGTACTTC. Protein product: CASSVAGGSSYEQYF. The full variable domain, in which reference TRBV9 and TRBJ2-7 provide the parts outside the CDR3, is DSGVTQTPKHLITATGQRVTLRCSPRSGDLSVYWYQQSLDQGLQFLIQYYNGEERAKGNILERFSAQQFPDLHSELNLSSLELGDSALYFCASSVAGGSSYEQYFGPGTRLTVT.

This clonotype was counted only a few times. This sequence joins TRBV4-3 and TRBJ2-4; unclear D gene. V shed 0 bases and J shed 0 bases, with 15 bases lying between them. The germline V gene has CDR1 LGHNA and CDR2 YSLEER. The CDR3 is 18 residues long. The CDR3 DNA is TGCGCCAGCAGCCAAGAGTATCGGGTTAACCTAGCCAAAAACATTCAGTACTTC. This encodes CASSQEYRVNLAKNIQYF.

J is TRBJ1-6 and V is TRBV7-9; D not resolved. The CDR3 is made up of 16 amino acids. V lost 1 base and J lost 0, with 7 bases in between. Per the germline V gene, CDR1 is SEHNR and CDR2 is FQNEAQ (reference sequence). The CDR3 sequence: CASSLEKSSYNSPLHF. CDR3 nucleotide sequence: TGTGCCAGCAGCTTAGAGAAGAGCTCCTATAATTCACCCCTCCACTTT.

This clonotype was counted between two and nine times. The chain joins TRBV18 to TRBJ2-6, with D unresolved. This CDR3 has 17 residues. V dropped 10 bases and J dropped 0 bases, with 19 bases sitting between them. Germline CDR1 KGHSH, CDR2 LQKENI. This CDR3 is CATVVGTLASGANVLTF. The CDR3 region has the DNA TGTGCCACCGTTGTTGGCACCCTCGCCTCTGGGGCCAACGTCCTGACTTTC.

This clonotype was found a few times. The chain joins TRBV7-9 to TRBJ1-2; 9 bases fit TRBD1. This CDR3 region has 13 residues. J gave up 3 bases and V 7 bases, and 3 bases lay outside the gene matches. Germline V gene data show CDR1 as SEHNR and CDR2 as FQNEAQ (reference sequence). The CDR3 nucleotides are TGTGCCAGCACCCGGGACAGGGACTATGGCTACACCTTC. Encoded protein: CASTRDRDYGYTF.

The chain combines TRBV10-3 with TRBJ1-4; no firm D call. This CDR3 contains 15 residues. The V and J ends lost 3 bases and 4 bases respectively, with 12 bases between them. The germline CDR1 and CDR2 sequences are ENHRY and SYGVKD. The CDR3, as DNA: TGTGCCATCAGTGAACTAGAATGGGGTAATGAAAAACTGTTTTTT. It is translated as CAISELEWGNEKLFF.